This TCR beta chain was recovered during a study of OX40 agonist ivuxolimab in advanced cancers. Study-wide context: Patients' therapy was ivuxolimab, an antibody that acts as an agonist of OX40 (CD134).

This CDR3 is built from 11 residues. The germline V gene has CDR1 LNHDA and CDR2 SQIVND (reference sequence). Deletions cut 9 bases from V and 8 bases from J, with 10 bases between. If patients had autoimmune disease history or systemic immunosuppression, they were excluded. Sequenced by immunoSEQ multiplex PCR; TCRdb stores in-frame clones only, minus some. The sample includes about 12,000 clones, about 81% seen only once; the top ten take over 13%. The chain combines TRBV19 with TRBJ2-2, with a weak D call TRBD1 (6 bases). The input for sequencing was CD4+ or CD8+ T cells sorted from blood, taken in a trial of the OX40 agonist ivuxolimab. This clonotype was sampled from an adult with an advanced solid tumor such as melanoma, head and neck, liver or kidney cancer. CDR3 sequence: CASVRGGELFF. The CDR3, as DNA: TGTGCCAGCGTCAGGGGTGGGGAGCTGTTTTTT.